This T cell receptor (beta chain) came from a study of T cell changes during pregnancy in multiple sclerosis. Here immunoSEQ multiplex PCR was the method, and the copy in TCRdb shows in-frame clones only, minus some. The table shows 85,000 to 90,000 clones, with 94% occurring only once. The sequence came from a female donor in good health, enrolled as a control in a pregnancy study. This sample comprised peripheral blood, obtained after pregnancy.

In DNA form, the CDR3 reads TGTGCCAGCAGCTGGGACAGTGGACCCTACGAGCAGTACTTC. This gives the protein CASSWDSGPYEQYF. The V call is TRBV6-6, the J call TRBJ2-7; 7 bases fit TRBD1. This CDR3 contains 14 residues. V was pared by 6 bases and J by 2 bases, with 7 bases of the junction left unmatched. Germline lookup yields CDR1 MNHNY and CDR2 SVGAGI (reference sequence).